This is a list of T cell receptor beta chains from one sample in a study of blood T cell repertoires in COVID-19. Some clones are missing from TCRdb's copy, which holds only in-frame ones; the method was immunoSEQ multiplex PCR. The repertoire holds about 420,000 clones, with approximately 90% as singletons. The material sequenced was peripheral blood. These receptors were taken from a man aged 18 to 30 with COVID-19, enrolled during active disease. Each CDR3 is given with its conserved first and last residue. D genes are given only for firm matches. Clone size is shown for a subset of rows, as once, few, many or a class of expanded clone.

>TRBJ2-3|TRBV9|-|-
TGTGCCAGCAGCGTAGAAGGACTCCTCATGGATACGCAGTATTTT
CASSVEGLLMDTQYF
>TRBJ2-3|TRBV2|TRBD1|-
TGTGCCAGCAGATTGGACAGGGGTGGAACAGATACGCAGTATTTT
CASRLDRGGTDTQYF
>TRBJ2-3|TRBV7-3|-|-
TGTGCCAGCAGCTTATTGAGTGGCACAGATACGCAGTATTTT
CASSLLSGTDTQYF
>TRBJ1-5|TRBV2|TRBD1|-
TGTGCCAGCAGTAGGACAGGGTATAGCAATCAGCCCCAGCATTTT
CASSRTGYSNQPQHF
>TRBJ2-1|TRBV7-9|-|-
TGTGCCAGCAGCTTAGGGTGGGGGAGGCAGGCCCACAATGAGCAGTTCTTC
CASSLGWGRQAHNEQFF
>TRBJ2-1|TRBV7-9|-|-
TGTGCCAGCAGTCCTAGTAGCGGCGGGGCCTATAATGAGCAGTTCTTC
CASSPSSGGAYNEQFF
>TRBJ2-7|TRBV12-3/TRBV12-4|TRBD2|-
TGTGCCAGCAGTTTTAGGCGGGAGAACGAGCAGTACTTC
CASSFRRENEQYF
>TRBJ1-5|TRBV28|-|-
TGTGCCAGCAGTGAGGTGGGCAATCAGCCCCAGCATTTT
CASSEVGNQPQHF
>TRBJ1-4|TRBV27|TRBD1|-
TGTGCCAGCAGTTTTCGGGACAGTAAAAATGAAAAACTGTTTTTT
CASSFRDSKNEKLFF
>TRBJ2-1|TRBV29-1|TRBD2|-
TGCAGCGTTGAAGTACTAGCGGAAGGGAATGAGCAGTTCTTC
CSVEVLAEGNEQFF
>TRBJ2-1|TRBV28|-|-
TGTGCCAGCAGTGCCAGGACAGTCGATGAGCAGTTCTTC
CASSARTVDEQFF
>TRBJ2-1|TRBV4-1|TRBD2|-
TGCGCCAGCTTGCGGTTAGCGGGGACTGGTGAGCAGTTCTTC
CASLRLAGTGEQFF
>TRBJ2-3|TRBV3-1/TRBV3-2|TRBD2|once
TGTGCCAGCAGCCAAGGAGGAGCGGGGGGGCCAGATACGCAGTATTTT
CASSQGGAGGPDTQYF
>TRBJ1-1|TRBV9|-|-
TGTGCCAGCAGCTCTTCTGAGGAGGTCGCTGAAGCTTTCTTT
CASSSSEEVAEAFF
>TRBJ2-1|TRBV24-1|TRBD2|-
TGTGCCACCAGTGGGGCTAGCGGGAGTGCATCCTACAATGAGCAGTTCTTC
CATSGASGSASYNEQFF